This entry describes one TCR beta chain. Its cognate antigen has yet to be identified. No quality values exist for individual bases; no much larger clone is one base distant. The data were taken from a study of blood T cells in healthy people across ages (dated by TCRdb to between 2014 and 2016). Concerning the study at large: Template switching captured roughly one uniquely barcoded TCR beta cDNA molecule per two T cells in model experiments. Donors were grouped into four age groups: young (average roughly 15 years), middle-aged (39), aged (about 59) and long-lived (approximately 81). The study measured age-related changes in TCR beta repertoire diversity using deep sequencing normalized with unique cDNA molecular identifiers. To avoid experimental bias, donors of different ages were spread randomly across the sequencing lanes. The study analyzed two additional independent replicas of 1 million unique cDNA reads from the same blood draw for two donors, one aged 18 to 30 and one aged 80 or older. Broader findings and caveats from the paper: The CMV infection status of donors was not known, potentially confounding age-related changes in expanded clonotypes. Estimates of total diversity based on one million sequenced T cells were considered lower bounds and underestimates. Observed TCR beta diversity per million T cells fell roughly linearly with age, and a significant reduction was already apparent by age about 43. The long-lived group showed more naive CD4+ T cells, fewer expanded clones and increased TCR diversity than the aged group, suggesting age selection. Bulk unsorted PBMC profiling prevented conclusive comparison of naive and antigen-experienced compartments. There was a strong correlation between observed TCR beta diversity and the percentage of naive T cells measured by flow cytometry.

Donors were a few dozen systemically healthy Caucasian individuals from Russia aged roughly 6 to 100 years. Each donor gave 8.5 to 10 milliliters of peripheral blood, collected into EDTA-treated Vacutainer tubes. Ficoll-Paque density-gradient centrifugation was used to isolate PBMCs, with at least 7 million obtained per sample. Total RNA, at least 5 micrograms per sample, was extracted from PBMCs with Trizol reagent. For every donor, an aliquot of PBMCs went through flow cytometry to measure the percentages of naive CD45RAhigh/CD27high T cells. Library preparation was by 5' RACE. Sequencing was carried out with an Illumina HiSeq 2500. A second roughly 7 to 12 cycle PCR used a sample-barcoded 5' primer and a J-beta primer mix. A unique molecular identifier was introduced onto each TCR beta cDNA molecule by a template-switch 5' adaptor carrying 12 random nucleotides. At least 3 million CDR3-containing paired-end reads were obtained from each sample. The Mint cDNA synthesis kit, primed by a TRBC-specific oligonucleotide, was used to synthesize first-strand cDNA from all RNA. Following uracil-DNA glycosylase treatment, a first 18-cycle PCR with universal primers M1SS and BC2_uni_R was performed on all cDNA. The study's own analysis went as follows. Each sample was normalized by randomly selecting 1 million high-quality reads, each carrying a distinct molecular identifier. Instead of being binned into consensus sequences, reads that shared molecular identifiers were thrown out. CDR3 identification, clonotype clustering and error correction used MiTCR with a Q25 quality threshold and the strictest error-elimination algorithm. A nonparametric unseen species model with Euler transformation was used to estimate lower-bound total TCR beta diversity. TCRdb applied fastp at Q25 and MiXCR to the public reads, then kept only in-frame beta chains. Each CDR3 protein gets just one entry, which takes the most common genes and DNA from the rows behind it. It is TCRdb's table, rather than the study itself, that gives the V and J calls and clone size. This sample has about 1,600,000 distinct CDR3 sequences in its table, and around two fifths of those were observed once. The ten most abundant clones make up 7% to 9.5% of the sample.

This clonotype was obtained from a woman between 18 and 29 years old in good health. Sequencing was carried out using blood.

The CDR3 corresponds to CASSFPSRGFYGYTF. The DNA reads as follows: TGTGCCAGCAGTTTTCCCTCCAGGGGGTTCTATGGCTACACCTTC. Recombination linked TRBV12-3 or TRBV12-4 to TRBJ1-2, with 7 middle bases fitting TRBD1. The CDR3 contains 15 residues, cysteine and phenylalanine counted. Just CDR3 DNA is preserved here, 45 bases in frame from base 1. Trimming removed 3 bases from V and 4 bases from J; the gene matches leave 8 bases unexplained.